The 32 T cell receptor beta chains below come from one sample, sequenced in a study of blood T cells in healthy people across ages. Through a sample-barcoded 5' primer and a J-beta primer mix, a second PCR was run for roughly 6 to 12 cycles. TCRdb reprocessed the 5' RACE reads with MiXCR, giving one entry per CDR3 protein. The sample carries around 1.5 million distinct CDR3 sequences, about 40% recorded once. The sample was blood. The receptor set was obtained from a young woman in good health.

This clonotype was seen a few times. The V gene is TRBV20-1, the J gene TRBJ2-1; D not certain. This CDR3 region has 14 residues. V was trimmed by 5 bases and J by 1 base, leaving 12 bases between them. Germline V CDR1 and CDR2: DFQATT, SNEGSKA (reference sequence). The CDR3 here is CSAWESGSYNEQFF. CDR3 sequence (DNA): TGCAGTGCTTGGGAAAGTGGGTCCTACAATGAGCAGTTCTTC.

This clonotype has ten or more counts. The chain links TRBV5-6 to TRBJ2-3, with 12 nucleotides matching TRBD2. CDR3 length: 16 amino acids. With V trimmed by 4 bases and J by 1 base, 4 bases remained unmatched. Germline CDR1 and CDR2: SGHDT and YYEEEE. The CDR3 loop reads CASSARTSGGTDTQYF. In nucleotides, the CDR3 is TGTGCCAGCAGCGCCCGGACTAGCGGGGGCACAGATACGCAGTATTTT. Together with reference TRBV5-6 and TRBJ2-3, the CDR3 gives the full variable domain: DAGVTQSPTHLIKTRGQQVTLRCSPKSGHDTVSWYQQALGQGPQFIFQYYEEEERQRGNFPDRFSGHQFPNYSSELNVNALLLGDSALYLCASSARTSGGTDTQYFGPGTRLTVL.

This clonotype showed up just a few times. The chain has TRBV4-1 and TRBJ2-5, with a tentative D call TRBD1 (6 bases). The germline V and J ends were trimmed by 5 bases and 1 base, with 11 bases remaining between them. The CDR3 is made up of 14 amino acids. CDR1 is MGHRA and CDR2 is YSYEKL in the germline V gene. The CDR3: CASSDRGFQETQYF. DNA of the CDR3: TGCGCCAGCAGCGATAGGGGGTTCCAAGAGACCCAGTACTTC.

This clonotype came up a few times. Here the CDR3 DNA reads TGTGCCAGCAGCTTACAGTTAGCCAAAAACATTCAGTACTTC. Translating it yields CASSLQLAKNIQYF. The chain links TRBV7-9 to TRBJ2-4; D not resolved. The CDR3 has 14 residues. The V gene lost 2 bases and the J gene lost 0 bases, with 5 bases spanning the gap. Germline CDR1 is SEHNR and CDR2 is FQNEAQ (reference sequence).

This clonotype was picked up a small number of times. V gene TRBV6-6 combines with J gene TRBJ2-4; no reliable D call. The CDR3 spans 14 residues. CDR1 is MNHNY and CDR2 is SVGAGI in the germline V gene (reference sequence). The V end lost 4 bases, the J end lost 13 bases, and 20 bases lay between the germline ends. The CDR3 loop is CASSSYDTGDKQYF. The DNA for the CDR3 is TGTGCCAGCAGTTCCTACGACACTGGTGACAAGCAGTACTTC.

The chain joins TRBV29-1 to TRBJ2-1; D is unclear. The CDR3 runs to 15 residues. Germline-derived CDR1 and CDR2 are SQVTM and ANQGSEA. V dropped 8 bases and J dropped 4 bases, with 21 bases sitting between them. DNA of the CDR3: TGCAGCTCACCCTATTCGGGTTTTGGGTACAATGAGCAGTTCTTC. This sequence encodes CSSPYSGFGYNEQFF.

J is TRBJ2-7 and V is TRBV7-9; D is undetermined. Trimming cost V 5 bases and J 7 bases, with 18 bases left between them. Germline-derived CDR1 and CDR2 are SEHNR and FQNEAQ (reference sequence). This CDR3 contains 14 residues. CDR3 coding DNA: TGTGCCAGCAGCCCAACCGGATTCTACAATGAGCAGTACTTC. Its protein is CASSPTGFYNEQYF.

CDR3 protein: CASSPLELETDTQYF. CDR3 nucleotide sequence: TGTGCCAGCAGCCCCCTTGAACTAGAAACAGATACGCAGTATTTT. This sequence joins TRBV6-2 or TRBV6-3 and TRBJ2-3; weak D call: TRBD2 (5 bases). V lost 6 bases and J 3 bases, leaving 16 bases between the germline ends. The CDR3 length is 15 residues. The germline CDR1 and CDR2 sequences are MNHEY and SVGEGT.

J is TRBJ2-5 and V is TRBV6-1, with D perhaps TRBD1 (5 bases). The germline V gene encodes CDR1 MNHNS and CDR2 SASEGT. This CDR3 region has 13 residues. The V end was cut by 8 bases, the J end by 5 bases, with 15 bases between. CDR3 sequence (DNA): TGTGCCAGCCATCTCAGGGTCGGGGAGACCCAGTACTTC. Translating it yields CASHLRVGETQYF.

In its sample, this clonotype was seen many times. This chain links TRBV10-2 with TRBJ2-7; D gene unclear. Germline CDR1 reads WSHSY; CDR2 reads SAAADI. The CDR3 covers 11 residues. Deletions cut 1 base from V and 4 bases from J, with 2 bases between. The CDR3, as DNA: TGCGCCAGCAGTGAGTGGTACGAGCAGTACTTC. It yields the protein CASSEWYEQYF.

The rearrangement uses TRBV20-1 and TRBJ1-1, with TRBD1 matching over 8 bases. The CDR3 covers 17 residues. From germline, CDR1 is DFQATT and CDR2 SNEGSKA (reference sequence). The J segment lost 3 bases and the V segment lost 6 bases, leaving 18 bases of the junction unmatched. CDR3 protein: CSALAGTGLMWDTEAFF. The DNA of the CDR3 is TGCAGTGCCTTAGCCGGGACAGGCCTCATGTGGGACACTGAAGCTTTCTTT.

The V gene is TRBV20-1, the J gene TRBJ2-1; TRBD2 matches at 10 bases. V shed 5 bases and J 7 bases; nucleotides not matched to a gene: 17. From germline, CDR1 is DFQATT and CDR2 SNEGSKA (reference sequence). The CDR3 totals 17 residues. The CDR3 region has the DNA TGCAGTGCTCCCCACCCTTCCGTAGCGGGGGGATGGAATGAGCAGTTCTTC. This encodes CSAPHPSVAGGWNEQFF.

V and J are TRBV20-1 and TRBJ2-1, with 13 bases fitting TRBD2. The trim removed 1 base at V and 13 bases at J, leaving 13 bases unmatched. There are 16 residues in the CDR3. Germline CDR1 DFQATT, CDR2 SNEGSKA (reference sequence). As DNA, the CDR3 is TGCAGTGCTAGAGTGAGGAGGACTAGCGGGAGTGAGACCCAGTTCTTC. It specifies CSARVRRTSGSETQFF.

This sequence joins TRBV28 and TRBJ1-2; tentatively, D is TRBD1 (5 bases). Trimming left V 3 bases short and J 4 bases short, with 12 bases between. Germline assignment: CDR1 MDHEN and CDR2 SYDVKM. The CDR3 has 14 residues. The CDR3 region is CASSLIEGSYGYTF. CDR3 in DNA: TGTGCCAGCAGTTTGATCGAGGGGAGCTATGGCTACACCTTC.

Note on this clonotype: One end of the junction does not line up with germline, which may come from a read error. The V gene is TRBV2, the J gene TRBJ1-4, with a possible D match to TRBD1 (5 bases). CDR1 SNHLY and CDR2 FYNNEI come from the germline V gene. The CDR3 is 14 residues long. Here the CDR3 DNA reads TGTGCCAGCAGTGAATGGCAGGGTGGGGAAAAACTGATTTTT. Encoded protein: CASSEWQGGEKLIF.

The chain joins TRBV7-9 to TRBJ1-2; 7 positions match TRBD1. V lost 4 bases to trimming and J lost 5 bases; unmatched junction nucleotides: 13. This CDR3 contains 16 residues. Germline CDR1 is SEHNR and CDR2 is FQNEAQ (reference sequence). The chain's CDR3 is CASSSAARGRLYGYTF. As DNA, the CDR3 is TGTGCCAGCAGCTCGGCGGCGAGGGGGCGGTTATATGGCTACACCTTC.

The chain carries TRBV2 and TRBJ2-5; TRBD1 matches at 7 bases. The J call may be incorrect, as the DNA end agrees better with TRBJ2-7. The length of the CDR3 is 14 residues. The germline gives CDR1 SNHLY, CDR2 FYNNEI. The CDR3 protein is CASSEGQSPYEQYF. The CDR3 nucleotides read TGTGCCAGCAGTGAGGGACAGAGCCCCTACGAGCAGTACTTC.

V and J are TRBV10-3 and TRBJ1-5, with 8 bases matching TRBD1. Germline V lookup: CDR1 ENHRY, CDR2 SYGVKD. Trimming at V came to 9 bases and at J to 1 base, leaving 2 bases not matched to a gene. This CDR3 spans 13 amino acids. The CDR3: CAIRQGSNQPQHF. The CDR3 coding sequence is TGTGCCATACGACAGGGGAGCAATCAGCCCCAGCATTTT.

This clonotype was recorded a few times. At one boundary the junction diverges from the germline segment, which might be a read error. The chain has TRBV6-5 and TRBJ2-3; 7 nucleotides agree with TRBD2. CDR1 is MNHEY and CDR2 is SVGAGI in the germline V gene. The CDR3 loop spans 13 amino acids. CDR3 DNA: TGTTCCAGCGGGAATCCTAGCACAGATACGCAGTATTTT. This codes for CSSGNPSTDTQYF.

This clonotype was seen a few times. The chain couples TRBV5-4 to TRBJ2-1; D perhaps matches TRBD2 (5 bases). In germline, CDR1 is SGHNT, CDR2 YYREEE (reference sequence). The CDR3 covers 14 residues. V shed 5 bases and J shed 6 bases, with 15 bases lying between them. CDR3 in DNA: TGTGCCAGCAGGCCGGTTGACTACAGCAATGAGCAGTTCTTC. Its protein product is CASRPVDYSNEQFF.

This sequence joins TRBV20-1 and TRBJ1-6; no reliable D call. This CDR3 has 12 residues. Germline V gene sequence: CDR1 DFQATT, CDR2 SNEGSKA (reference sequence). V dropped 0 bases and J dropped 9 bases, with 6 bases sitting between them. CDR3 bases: TGCAGTGCTAGAGATATGGGTTCACCCCTCCACTTT. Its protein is CSARDMGSPLHF.

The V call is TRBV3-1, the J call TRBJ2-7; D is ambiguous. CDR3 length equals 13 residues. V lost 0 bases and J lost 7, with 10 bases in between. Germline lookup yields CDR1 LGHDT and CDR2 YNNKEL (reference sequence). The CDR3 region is CASSQDSPNEQYF. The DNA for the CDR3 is TGTGCCAGCAGCCAAGATTCCCCCAATGAGCAGTACTTC.

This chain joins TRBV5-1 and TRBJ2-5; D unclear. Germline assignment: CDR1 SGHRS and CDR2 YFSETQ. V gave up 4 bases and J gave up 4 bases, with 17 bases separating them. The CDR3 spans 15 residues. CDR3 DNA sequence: TGCGCCAGCAGCCCCTCAGACATGGTTGGAGAGACCCAGTACTTC. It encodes CASSPSDMVGETQYF.

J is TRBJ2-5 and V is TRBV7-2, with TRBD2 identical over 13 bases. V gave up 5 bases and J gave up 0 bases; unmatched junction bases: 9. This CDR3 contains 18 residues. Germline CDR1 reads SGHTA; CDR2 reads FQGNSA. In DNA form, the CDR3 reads TGTGCCAGCAGCCAACTAGCGGGGGGGCCTACTTACCAAGAGACCCAGTACTTC. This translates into CASSQLAGGPTYQETQYF.

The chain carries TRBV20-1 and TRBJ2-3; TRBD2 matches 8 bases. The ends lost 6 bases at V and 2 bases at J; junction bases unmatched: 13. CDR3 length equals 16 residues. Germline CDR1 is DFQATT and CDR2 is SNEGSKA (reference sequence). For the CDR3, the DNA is TGCAGTGCCAAAAGGCTCGGGGGGGCTATCACAGATACGCAGTATTTT. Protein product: CSAKRLGGAITDTQYF.

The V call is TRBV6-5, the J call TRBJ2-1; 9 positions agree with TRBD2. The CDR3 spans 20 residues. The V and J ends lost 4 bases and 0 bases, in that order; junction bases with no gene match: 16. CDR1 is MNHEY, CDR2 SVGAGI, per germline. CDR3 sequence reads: CASSFAKRGASSSSYNEQFF. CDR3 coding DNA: TGTGCCAGCAGTTTTGCAAAGCGGGGGGCTTCCTCAAGCTCCTACAATGAGCAGTTCTTC.

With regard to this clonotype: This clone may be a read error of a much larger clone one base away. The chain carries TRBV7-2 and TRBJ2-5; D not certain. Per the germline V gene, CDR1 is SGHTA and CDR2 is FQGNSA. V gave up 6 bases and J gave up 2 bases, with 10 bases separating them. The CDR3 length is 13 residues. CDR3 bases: TGTGCCAGCAGGGCAAATCGACAAGAGACCCAGTACTTC. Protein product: CASRANRQETQYF.

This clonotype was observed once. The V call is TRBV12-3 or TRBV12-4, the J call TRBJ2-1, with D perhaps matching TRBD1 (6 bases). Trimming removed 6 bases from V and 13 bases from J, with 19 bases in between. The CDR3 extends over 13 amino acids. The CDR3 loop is CASSQGTQETQFF. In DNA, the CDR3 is TGTGCCAGCAGCCAGGGGACCCAAGAGACCCAGTTCTTC.

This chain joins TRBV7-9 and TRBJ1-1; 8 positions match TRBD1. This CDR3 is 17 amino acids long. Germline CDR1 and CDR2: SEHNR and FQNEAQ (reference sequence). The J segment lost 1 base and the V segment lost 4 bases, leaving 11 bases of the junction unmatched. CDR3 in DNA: TGTGCCAGCAGCTCCCGGGACAGGATAAAGGAGAACACTGAAGCTTTCTTT. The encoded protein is CASSSRDRIKENTEAFF.

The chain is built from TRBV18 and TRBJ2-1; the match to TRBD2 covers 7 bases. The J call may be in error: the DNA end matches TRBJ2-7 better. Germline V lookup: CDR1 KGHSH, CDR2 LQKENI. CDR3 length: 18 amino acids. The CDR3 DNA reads TGTGCCAGCTCACCCCCGGGTGGGACTATAGCCTCCTACAATGAGCAGTACTTC. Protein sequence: CASSPPGGTIASYNEQYF.

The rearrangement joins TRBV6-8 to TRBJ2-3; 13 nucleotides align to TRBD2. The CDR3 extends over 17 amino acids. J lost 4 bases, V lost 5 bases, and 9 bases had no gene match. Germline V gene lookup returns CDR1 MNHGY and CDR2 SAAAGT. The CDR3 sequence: CASSPTSGRAPPDTQYF. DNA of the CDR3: TGTGCCAGCAGTCCCACTAGCGGGAGGGCCCCGCCAGATACGCAGTATTTT.

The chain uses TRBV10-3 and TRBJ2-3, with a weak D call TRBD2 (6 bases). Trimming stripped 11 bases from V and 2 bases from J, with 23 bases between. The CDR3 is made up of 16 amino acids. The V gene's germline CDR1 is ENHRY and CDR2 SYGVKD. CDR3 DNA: TGTGCCCACAGTGAACTAGCCAGCACCTCCACAGATACGCAGTATTTT. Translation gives CAHSELASTSTDTQYF.